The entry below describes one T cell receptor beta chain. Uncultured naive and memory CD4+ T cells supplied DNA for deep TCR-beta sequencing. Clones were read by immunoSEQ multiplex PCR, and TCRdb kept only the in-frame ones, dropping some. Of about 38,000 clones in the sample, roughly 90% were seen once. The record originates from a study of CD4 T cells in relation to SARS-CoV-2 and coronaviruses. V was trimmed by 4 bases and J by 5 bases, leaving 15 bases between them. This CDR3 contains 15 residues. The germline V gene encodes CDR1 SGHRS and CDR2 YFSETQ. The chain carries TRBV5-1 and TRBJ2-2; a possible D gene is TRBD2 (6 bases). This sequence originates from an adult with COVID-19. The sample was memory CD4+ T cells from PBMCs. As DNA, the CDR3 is TGCGCCAGCAGCGCCGGCGTTGGGGGGACCGGGGAGCTGTTTTTT. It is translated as CASSAGVGGTGELFF.